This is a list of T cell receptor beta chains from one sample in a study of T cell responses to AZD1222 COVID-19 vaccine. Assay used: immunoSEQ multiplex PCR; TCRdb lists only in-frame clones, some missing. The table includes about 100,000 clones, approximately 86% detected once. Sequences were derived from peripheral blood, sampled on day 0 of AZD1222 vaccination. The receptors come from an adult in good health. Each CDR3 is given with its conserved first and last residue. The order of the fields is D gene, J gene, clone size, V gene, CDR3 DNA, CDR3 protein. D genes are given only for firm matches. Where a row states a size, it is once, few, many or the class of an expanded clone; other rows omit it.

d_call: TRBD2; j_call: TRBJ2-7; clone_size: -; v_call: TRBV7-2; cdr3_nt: TGTGCCAGCAGCTCACAAGCGGGAGGGCCCCACGAGCAGTACTTC; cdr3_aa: CASSSQAGGPHEQYF
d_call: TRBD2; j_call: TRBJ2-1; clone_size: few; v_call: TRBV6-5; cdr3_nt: TGTGCCGGGGGGGCCTACAATGAGCAGTTCTTC; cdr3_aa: CAGGAYNEQFF
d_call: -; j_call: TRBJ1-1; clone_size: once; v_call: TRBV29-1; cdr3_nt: TGCAGCGTGATGGACACGACGAACACTGAAGCTTTCTTT; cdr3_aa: CSVMDTTNTEAFF
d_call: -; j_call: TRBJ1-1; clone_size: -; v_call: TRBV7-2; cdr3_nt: TGTGCCAGCACCACTTCCACTGAAGCTTTCTTT; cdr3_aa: CASTTSTEAFF
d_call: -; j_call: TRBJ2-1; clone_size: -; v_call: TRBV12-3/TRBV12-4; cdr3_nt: TGTGCCAGCAGTTTATCCATCGGGGTTGAGCAGTTCTTC; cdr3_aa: CASSLSIGVEQFF
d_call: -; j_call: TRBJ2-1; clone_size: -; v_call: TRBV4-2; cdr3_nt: TGTGCCAGCAGCCAAGAGGGGACCGAGCAGTTCTTC; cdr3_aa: CASSQEGTEQFF
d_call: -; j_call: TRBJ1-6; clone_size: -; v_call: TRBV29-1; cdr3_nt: TGCAGCGTTGAGATAGGGGATCGATCACCCCTCCACTTT; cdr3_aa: CSVEIGDRSPLHF
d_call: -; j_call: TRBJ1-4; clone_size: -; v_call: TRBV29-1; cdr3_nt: TGCAGCGTTGAAGCGGGCGAGGGTGAAAAACTGTTTTTT; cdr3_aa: CSVEAGEGEKLFF
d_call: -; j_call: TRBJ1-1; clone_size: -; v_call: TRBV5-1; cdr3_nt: TGCGCCAGCAGCTCGGGCCCTATCATGAACACTGAAGCTTTCTTT; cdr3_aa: CASSSGPIMNTEAFF
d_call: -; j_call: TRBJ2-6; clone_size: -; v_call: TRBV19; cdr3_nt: TGTGCCAGTAACCCCCGGGGGCCGACCTCTGGGGCCAACGTCCTGACTTTC; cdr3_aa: CASNPRGPTSGANVLTF
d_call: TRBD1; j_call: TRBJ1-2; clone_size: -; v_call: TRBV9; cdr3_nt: TGTGCCAGCAGCGTAGTGGCAGGACAGGGTAGTTTCACCTTC; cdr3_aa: CASSVVAGQGSFTF
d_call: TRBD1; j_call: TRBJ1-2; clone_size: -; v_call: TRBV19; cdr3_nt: TGTGCCAGTAGTGAAACAGGGGCCAGGGGCTACACCTTC; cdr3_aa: CASSETGARGYTF
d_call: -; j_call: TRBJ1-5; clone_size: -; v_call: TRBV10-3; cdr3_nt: TGTGCCATCAGTGAGTCCGGGCGAGCGGGGAATCAGCCCCAGCATTTT; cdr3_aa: CAISESGRAGNQPQHF
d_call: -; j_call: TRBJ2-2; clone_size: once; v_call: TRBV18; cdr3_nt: TGTGCCAGCTCACCATTTACAGGAGACACCGGGGAGCTGTTTTTT; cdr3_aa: CASSPFTGDTGELFF
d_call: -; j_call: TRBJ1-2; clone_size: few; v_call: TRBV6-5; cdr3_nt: TGTGCCAGCGCTACGGGAAACTATGGCTACACCTTC; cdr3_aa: CASATGNYGYTF
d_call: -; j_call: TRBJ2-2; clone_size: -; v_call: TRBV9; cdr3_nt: TGTGCCAGCAGCGCAGGGGGAGGGAACGGGGAGCTGTTTTTT; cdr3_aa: CASSAGGGNGELFF
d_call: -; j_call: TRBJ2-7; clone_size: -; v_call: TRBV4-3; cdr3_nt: TGCGCCAGCAGCCAAGGCTCTGGCCCCTACGAGCAGTACTTC; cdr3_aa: CASSQGSGPYEQYF
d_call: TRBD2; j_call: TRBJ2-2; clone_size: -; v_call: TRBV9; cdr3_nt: TGTGCCAGCAGCGTTCGGACTAGCGGCGGGGAGCTGTTTTTT; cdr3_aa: CASSVRTSGGELFF
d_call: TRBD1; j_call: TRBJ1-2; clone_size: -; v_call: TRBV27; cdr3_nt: TGTGCCAGCAGTTTATCGGGGACAGGGGGGAGTCGGTTTTACTATGGCTACACCTTC; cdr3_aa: CASSLSGTGGSRFYYGYTF
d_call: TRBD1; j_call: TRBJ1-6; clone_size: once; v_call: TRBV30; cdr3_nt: TGTGCCTGGACCTTGGACAGGGGGTTTTCACCCCTCCACTTT; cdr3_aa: CAWTLDRGFSPLHF
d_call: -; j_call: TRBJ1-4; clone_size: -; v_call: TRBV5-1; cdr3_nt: TGCGCCAGCAGCTTGGGTCCTCGTGAAAAACTGTTTTTT; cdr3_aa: CASSLGPREKLFF
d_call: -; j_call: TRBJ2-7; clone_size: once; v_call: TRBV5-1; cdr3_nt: TGCGCCAGCAGCTTGGAGTCGGGGGCCTACGAGCAGTACTTC; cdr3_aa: CASSLESGAYEQYF
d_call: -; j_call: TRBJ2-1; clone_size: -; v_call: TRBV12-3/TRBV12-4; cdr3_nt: TGTGCCAGCAGTCCCAAAAGCGATGAGCAGTTCTTC; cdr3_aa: CASSPKSDEQFF
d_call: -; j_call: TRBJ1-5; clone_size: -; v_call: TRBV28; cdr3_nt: TGTGCCAGCAGTTTCGGGGGAAACGGACAGCCCCAGCATTTT; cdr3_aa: CASSFGGNGQPQHF
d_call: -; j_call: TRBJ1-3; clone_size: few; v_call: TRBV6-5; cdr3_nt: TGTGCCAGCAGTCCGTTCTCTGGAAACACCATATATTTT; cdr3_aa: CASSPFSGNTIYF
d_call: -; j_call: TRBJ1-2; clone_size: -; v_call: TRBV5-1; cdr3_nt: TGCGCCAGCAGCTTAGGGGGAGGCTACACCTTC; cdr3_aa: CASSLGGGYTF
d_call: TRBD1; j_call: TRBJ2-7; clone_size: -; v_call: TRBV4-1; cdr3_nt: TGCGCCAGCAGCCAAGTGTCCGGGACAGGGTGGTACGAGCAGTACTTC; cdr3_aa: CASSQVSGTGWYEQYF
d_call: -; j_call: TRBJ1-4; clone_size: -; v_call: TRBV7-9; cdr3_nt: TGTGCCAGCAGCTTACGGCAGACTAATGAAAAACTGTTTTTT; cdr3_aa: CASSLRQTNEKLFF
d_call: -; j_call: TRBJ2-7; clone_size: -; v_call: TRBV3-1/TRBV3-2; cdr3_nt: TGTGCCAGCAGCCAACTAAAGGGGGAGCAGTACTTC; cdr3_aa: CASSQLKGEQYF
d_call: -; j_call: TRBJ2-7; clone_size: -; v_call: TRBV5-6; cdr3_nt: TGTGCCAGCAGCTACGGGCAGGGCTACTCCTACGAGCAGTACTTC; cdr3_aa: CASSYGQGYSYEQYF
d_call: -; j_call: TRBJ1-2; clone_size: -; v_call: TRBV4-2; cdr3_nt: TGTGCCAGCAGCCAAGAATTAGCAGGAACAAACTATGGCTACACCTTC; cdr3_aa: CASSQELAGTNYGYTF
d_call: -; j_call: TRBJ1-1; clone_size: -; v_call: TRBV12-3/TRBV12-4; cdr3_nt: TGTGCCAGCAGTAGAGGGACTGAAGCTTTCTTT; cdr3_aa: CASSRGTEAFF
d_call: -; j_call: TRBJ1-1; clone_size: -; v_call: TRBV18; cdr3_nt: TGTGCCAGCTCACCGGGGAACAGCCCGAACACTGAAGCTTTCTTT; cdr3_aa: CASSPGNSPNTEAFF
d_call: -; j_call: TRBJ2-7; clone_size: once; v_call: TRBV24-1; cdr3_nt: TGTGCCACCAGTGGTCAGGGAGCCTACGAGCAGTACTTC; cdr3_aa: CATSGQGAYEQYF
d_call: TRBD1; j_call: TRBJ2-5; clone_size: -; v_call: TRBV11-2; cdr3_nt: TGTGCCAGCAGAAGAACATCGACAGGGGGCCGGCAAGAGACCCAGTACTTC; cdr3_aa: CASRRTSTGGRQETQYF
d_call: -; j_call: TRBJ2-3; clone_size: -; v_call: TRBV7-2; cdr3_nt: TGTGCCAGCAGCTCACAAAGGGCAGATACGCAGTATTTT; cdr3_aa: CASSSQRADTQYF
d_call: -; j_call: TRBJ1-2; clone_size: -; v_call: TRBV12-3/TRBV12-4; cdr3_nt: TGTGCCAGCAGTCAGAGCTTCTATGGCTACACCTTC; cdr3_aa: CASSQSFYGYTF
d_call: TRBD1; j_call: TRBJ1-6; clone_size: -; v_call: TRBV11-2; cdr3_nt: TGTGCCAGCAGCCCACTGGGACAGGGGATAAATTCACCCCTCCACTTT; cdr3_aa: CASSPLGQGINSPLHF
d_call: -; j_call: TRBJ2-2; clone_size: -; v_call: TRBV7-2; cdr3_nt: TGTGCCAGCAGCTTCAGTAGCGGCACCGGGGAGCTGTTTTTT; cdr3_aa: CASSFSSGTGELFF
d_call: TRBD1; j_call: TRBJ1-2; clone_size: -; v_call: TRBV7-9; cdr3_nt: TGTGCCAGCAGCTCCCTCATTGGGGGACAGGGGCGCTATGGCTACACCTTC; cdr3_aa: CASSSLIGGQGRYGYTF
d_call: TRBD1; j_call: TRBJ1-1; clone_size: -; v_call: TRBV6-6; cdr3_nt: TGTGCCAGCAAAAGGCCGGGACAGGGTGATACTGAAGCTTTCTTT; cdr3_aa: CASKRPGQGDTEAFF
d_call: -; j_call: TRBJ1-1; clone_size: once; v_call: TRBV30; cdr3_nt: TGTGCCTGGTGGGGGGGCCGGAGAACTGAAGCTTTCTTT; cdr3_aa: CAWWGGRRTEAFF
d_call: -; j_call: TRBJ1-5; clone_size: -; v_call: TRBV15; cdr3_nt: TGTGCCACCGCACGAGAACCTGATAGCAATCAGCCCCAGCATTTT; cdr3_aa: CATAREPDSNQPQHF
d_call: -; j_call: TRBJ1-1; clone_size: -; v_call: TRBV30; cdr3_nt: TGTGCCTGGAGTAGGGGGACAACTGAAGCTTTCTTT; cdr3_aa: CAWSRGTTEAFF
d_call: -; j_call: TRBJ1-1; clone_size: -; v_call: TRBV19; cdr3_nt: TGTGCCAGTAGTATATCTAAGGAGTTCACTGAAGCTTTCTTT; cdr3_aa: CASSISKEFTEAFF
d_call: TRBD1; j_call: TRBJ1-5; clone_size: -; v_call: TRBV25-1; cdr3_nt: TGTGCCAGCAGTGACAACAGGGGATATAGCAATCAGCCCCAGCATTTT; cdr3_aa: CASSDNRGYSNQPQHF
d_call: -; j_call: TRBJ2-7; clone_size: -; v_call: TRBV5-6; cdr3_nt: TGTGCCAGCAGCCTCTGGCGCAGGTCCTACGAGCAGTACTTC; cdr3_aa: CASSLWRRSYEQYF